This passage covers 30 T cell receptor beta chains from one sample sequenced in a study of T cell responses to AZD1222 COVID-19 vaccine. Repertoires were generated with immunoSEQ multiplex PCR, while TCRdb's copy carries only in-frame clones and drops some. The repertoire holds fewer than 300,000 clones, with roughly 93% as singletons. Source: peripheral blood, taken on day 0 of AZD1222 vaccination. These receptors were taken from an adult in good health.

The rearrangement uses TRBV9 and TRBJ1-2, with D unclear. Trimming pared 7 bases from V and 9 bases from J, leaving 25 bases between. This CDR3 region has 15 residues. Germline lookup yields CDR1 SGDLS and CDR2 YYNGEE. The DNA of the CDR3 is TGTGCCAGCCGCCCTAGCGAGGGATTGGGTGCCAGCTACACCTTC. Translation gives CASRPSEGLGASYTF.

The rearrangement uses TRBV9 and TRBJ2-5, with D unresolved. There are 13 residues in the CDR3. V was trimmed by 0 bases and J by 5 bases, leaving 8 bases between them. The V gene's germline CDR1 is SGDLS and CDR2 YYNGEE. Here the CDR3 DNA reads TGTGCCAGCAGCGTAGGGAGAGCGGAGACCCAGTACTTC. It yields the protein CASSVGRAETQYF.

The chain joins TRBV10-3 to TRBJ1-4; a weak D match, TRBD1 (6 bases). The ends were cut back, 10 bases at V and 5 bases at J, with 14 bases in the middle. The CDR3 runs 13 residues. From germline, CDR1 is ENHRY and CDR2 SYGVKD. The CDR3 region is CASSRDTNEKLFF. The DNA for the CDR3 is TGTGCCAGCTCCCGGGACACAAATGAAAAACTGTTTTTT.

This clone was detected only a few times. The chain joins TRBV5-4 to TRBJ2-7; 8 positions match TRBD2. The CDR3 is 16 amino acids. V shed 4 bases and J 4 bases; nucleotides not matched to a gene: 13. Germline V gene lookup returns CDR1 SGHNT and CDR2 YYREEE (reference sequence). The DNA of the CDR3 is TGTGCCAGCAGCCGGGCCGAGTTGCGGGGGGCGTACGAGCAGTACTTC. This sequence encodes CASSRAELRGAYEQYF.

This chain joins TRBV2 and TRBJ1-5; no reliable D call. Trimming removed 5 bases at V and 6 bases at J, with 11 bases between. The CDR3 runs 13 residues. The germline V gene encodes CDR1 SNHLY and CDR2 FYNNEI. The CDR3 DNA follows: TGTGCCAGCAGTTCGGGGAGGCCTCAGCCCCAGCATTTT. Translating gives CASSSGRPQPQHF.

The chain has TRBV29-1 and TRBJ1-3; D might be TRBD1 (5 bases). Between the trimmed V and J ends, which lost 1 base and 0 bases, there was a span of 10 bases. The CDR3 has 15 amino acids. Germline V gives CDR1 SQVTM, CDR2 ANQGSEA. The CDR3 loop reads CSVEGGVPSGNTIYF. The CDR3, as DNA: TGCAGCGTTGAAGGAGGGGTCCCCTCTGGAAACACCATATATTTT.

The rearrangement uses TRBV3-1 (or the pseudogene TRBV3-2) and TRBJ1-5; 7 nucleotides agree with TRBD1. Trimming at V came to 3 bases and at J to 9 bases, leaving 5 bases not matched to a gene. The germline CDR1 and CDR2 sequences are LGHDT and YNNKEL (reference sequence). This CDR3 spans 13 amino acids. The CDR3, as DNA: TGTGCCAGCAGCCAGGGAGGGGGCTCGCCCCAGCATTTT. Translation gives CASSQGGGSPQHF.

The chain joins TRBV24-1 to TRBJ2-1; a possible D gene is TRBD1 (6 bases). The V gene lost 3 bases and the J gene lost 8 bases, with 16 bases spanning the gap. The germline CDR1 and CDR2 sequences are KGHDR and SFDVKD. The CDR3 extends over 15 amino acids. The DNA for the CDR3 is TGTGCCACCAGTGATCCCCAGACAGGTGGCGATGAGCAGTTCTTC. Residues: CATSDPQTGGDEQFF.

The V and J genes are TRBV2 and TRBJ2-1; 12 positions agree with TRBD2. From germline, CDR1 is SNHLY and CDR2 FYNNEI. V lost 3 bases, J lost 8 bases, and 5 bases stayed unmatched. CDR3 length equals 15 residues. CDR3 sequence reads: CASSEGLAGGDEQFF. Here the CDR3 DNA reads TGTGCCAGCAGTGAGGGGCTAGCGGGGGGGGATGAGCAGTTCTTC.

This clone appeared once. The chain links TRBV7-8 to TRBJ2-7, with 7 bases lining up with TRBD1. Unmatched junction bases numbered 4, after V lost 0 bases and J lost 2 bases. Germline assignment: CDR1 SGHVS and CDR2 FQNEAQ. The CDR3 covers 15 residues. The CDR3 DNA follows: TGTGCCAGCAGCTTAGCTAGGACAGGACCCTACGAGCAGTACTTC. This sequence encodes CASSLARTGPYEQYF. Full variable domain (rest looked up from reference TRBV7-8 and TRBJ2-7): GAGVSQSPRYKVAKRGQDVALRCDPISGHVSLFWYQQALGQGPEFLTYFQNEAQLDKSGLPSDRFFAERPEGSVSTLKIQRTQQEDSAVYLCASSLARTGPYEQYFGPGTRLTVT.

V and J are TRBV27 and TRBJ1-2, with 8 bases identical to TRBD1. The CDR3 sequence is 13 residues long. The germline gives CDR1 MNHEY, CDR2 SMNVEV (reference sequence). V shed 5 bases, J shed 7 bases, and the junction held 6 bases outside the gene matches. The CDR3 sequence is CASSTRQGSGYTF. The CDR3 region has the DNA TGTGCCAGCAGTACGCGACAGGGGTCTGGCTACACCTTC.

The V and J genes are TRBV6-2 or TRBV6-3 and TRBJ2-7; 7 bases align to TRBD2. The CDR3 length is 14 residues. CDR1 is MNHEY, CDR2 SVGEGT, per germline. V shed 6 bases, J shed 1 base, and the junction held 6 bases outside the gene matches. The CDR3 is CASSLGLGSYEQYF. DNA for the CDR3: TGTGCCAGCAGCCTCGGACTAGGTTCCTACGAGCAGTACTTC.

The rearrangement links TRBV10-3 to TRBJ2-7; 8 bases are a match to TRBD1. V trimming: 8 bases; J trimming: 0 bases; junction bases outside the gene matches: 3. This CDR3 region has 13 residues. Germline-derived CDR1 and CDR2 are ENHRY and SYGVKD. The CDR3 sequence: CAIQTGDSYEQYF. DNA for the CDR3: TGTGCCATCCAGACAGGGGACTCCTACGAGCAGTACTTC.

The chain couples TRBV7-3 to TRBJ2-1; 14 nucleotides line up with TRBD2. CDR1 is SGHTA and CDR2 is FQGTGA in the germline V gene. CDR3 length equals 14 residues. V shed 3 bases, J shed 11 bases, and the junction held 3 bases outside the gene matches. CDR3 loop: CASSFGLAGGQQFF. The CDR3 nucleotides read TGTGCCAGCAGCTTCGGACTAGCGGGGGGTCAGCAGTTCTTC.

The CDR3 loop reads CASEGPNTGELFF. CDR3 nucleotide sequence: TGTGCCAGCGAGGGGCCTAACACCGGGGAGCTGTTTTTT. The chain uses TRBV6-5 and TRBJ2-2; D tentatively reads TRBD1 or TRBD2 (5 bases each). V dropped 8 bases and J dropped 2 bases, with 9 bases sitting between them. The CDR3 contains 13 residues. Looked up from germline, CDR1 is MNHEY and CDR2 is SVGAGI.

This chain uses TRBV6-5 with TRBJ2-3, with D tentatively TRBD1 (6 bases). V was pared by 0 bases and J by 5 bases, with 12 bases between. The V gene's germline CDR1 is MNHEY and CDR2 SVGAGI. The CDR3 runs 15 residues. The CDR3 sequence: CASSYSSTGLDTQYF. In DNA, the CDR3 is TGTGCCAGCAGTTACTCGAGTACAGGGCTAGATACGCAGTATTTT.

The chain has TRBV6-6 and TRBJ1-2; D is perhaps TRBD1 (5 bases). The CDR3 contains 13 residues. Trimming removed 4 bases from V and 3 bases from J, with 9 bases in between. In germline, CDR1 is MNHNY, CDR2 SVGAGI (reference sequence). The CDR3 spells CASSLRDDYGYTF. The DNA of the CDR3 is TGTGCCAGCAGTTTGAGGGACGACTATGGCTACACCTTC.

This clone is a singleton in its sample. This rearrangement joins TRBV7-9 to TRBJ1-1, with 9 bases aligning to TRBD1. The CDR3 runs to 18 residues. V was pared by 5 bases and J by 0 bases, with 13 bases of the junction left unmatched. Germline loops: CDR1 SEHNR, CDR2 FQNEAQ (reference sequence). CDR3 sequence (DNA): TGTGCCAGCAGCCCACCTGGGACAGGGATTGGGATGAACACTGAAGCTTTCTTT. Protein product: CASSPPGTGIGMNTEAFF.

The J gene is TRBJ2-7, the V gene TRBV3-1 (or the pseudogene TRBV3-2); 7 nucleotides match TRBD1. CDR3 size: 11 residues. The V and J ends lost 4 bases and 7 bases, in that order; junction bases with no gene match: 1. Germline-derived CDR1 and CDR2 are LGHDT and YNNKEL (reference sequence). The CDR3 bases are TGTGCCAGCAGCCCCAGGGGGGAGCAGTACTTC. Translation: CASSPRGEQYF.

The chain is built from TRBV6-5 and TRBJ1-2, with 9 nucleotides matching TRBD1. CDR3 length: 15 amino acids. The germline V gene has CDR1 MNHEY and CDR2 SVGAGI. V trimming: 5 bases; J trimming: 5 bases; junction bases outside the gene matches: 9. The CDR3 DNA reads as TGTGCCAGCAGTCGGGACAGGGAAAGCTTGTATGGCTACACCTTC. Encoded protein: CASSRDRESLYGYTF.

This chain connects TRBV7-9 to TRBJ2-7; D ambiguous. CDR1 and CDR2 (germline): SEHNR, FQNEAQ (reference sequence). The CDR3 runs 13 residues. V was cut by 1 base and J by 0 bases, with 4 bases left in between. CDR3 protein: CASSLVASYEQYF. DNA of the CDR3: TGTGCCAGCAGCTTAGTAGCCTCCTACGAGCAGTACTTC.

CDR3 nucleotide sequence: TGTGCCAGCAGTTTCGCAGGGGAGTGGGAGCAGTACTTC. Protein sequence: CASSFAGEWEQYF. The chain is built from TRBV27 and TRBJ2-7, with D perhaps matching TRBD1 (6 bases). From germline, CDR1 is MNHEY and CDR2 SMNVEV (reference sequence). This CDR3 spans 13 amino acids. V lost 3 bases and J 7 bases, leaving 13 bases between the germline ends.

For the CDR3, the DNA is TGCGCCAGCAGCTTGGAGGGACTAGCGGGAAATGAGCAGTTCTTC. Translating gives CASSLEGLAGNEQFF. The gene calls are TRBV5-1 and TRBJ2-1; the match to TRBD2 covers 13 bases. The germline V gene has CDR1 SGHRS and CDR2 YFSETQ. Trimming took 0 bases from V and 7 from J; bases not matched to a gene: 1. The CDR3 is made up of 15 amino acids.

The chain combines TRBV28 with TRBJ1-1, with 7 nucleotides matching TRBD1. Trimming at V came to 5 bases and at J to 4 bases, leaving 7 bases not matched to a gene. Looked up from germline, CDR1 is MDHEN and CDR2 is SYDVKM. The CDR3 contains 14 residues. For the CDR3, the DNA is TGTGCCAGCAGTCTCTCGCAGGGGGTCACTGAAGCTTTCTTT. Its translation is CASSLSQGVTEAFF.

The V and J genes are TRBV18 and TRBJ2-7; 9 bases align to TRBD1. The length of the CDR3 is 13 residues. Germline trimming cut 3 bases from V and 6 bases from J; bases unmatched to any gene: 3. Germline V gene data show CDR1 as KGHSH and CDR2 as LQKENI. The CDR3 protein is CASSPGQGGEQYF. DNA for the CDR3: TGTGCCAGCTCACCGGGACAGGGTGGCGAGCAGTACTTC.

The chain has TRBV18 and TRBJ1-5; D unresolved. Germline loops: CDR1 KGHSH, CDR2 LQKENI. The CDR3 totals 13 residues. Trimming removed 2 bases at V and 4 bases at J, with 6 bases between. In DNA form, the CDR3 reads TGTGCCAGCTCACCAGGGGATAATCAGCCCCAGCATTTT. This sequence encodes CASSPGDNQPQHF.

This chain uses TRBV5-1 with TRBJ2-3; D is unclear. Germline-derived CDR1 and CDR2 are SGHRS and YFSETQ. The V end lost 0 bases, the J end lost 2 bases, and 7 bases lay between the germline ends. This CDR3 region has 14 residues. CDR3 in amino acids: CASSLARHTDTQYF. The CDR3 DNA is TGCGCCAGCAGCTTGGCCCGACACACAGATACGCAGTATTTT.

This clone has a handful of counts. The chain couples TRBV9 to TRBJ2-7; 11 bases map to TRBD1. CDR3 length: 15 residues. With 0 bases clipped from V and 4 bases from J, the junction kept 3 bases outside the gene matches. The germline V gene encodes CDR1 SGDLS and CDR2 YYNGEE. In DNA form, the CDR3 reads TGTGCCAGCAGCGTAGGGGACAGGGGGTCTTACGAGCAGTACTTC. Translation gives CASSVGDRGSYEQYF.

The chain couples TRBV19 to TRBJ1-2; 7 bases match TRBD1. Trimming removed 5 bases from V and 6 bases from J; junction bases left unmatched: 12. CDR1 is LNHDA and CDR2 is SQIVND in the germline V gene (reference sequence). There are 15 residues in the CDR3. The CDR3 region has the DNA TGTGCCAGTAGTCCATACCGGACAGGTCTAGATGGCTACACCTTC. As protein: CASSPYRTGLDGYTF.

The rearrangement links TRBV7-2 to TRBJ2-7; either TRBD1 or TRBD2 may fit D (5 bases each). The CDR3 runs 15 residues. Between the trimmed V and J ends, which lost 2 bases and 0 bases, there was a span of 11 bases. The germline gives CDR1 SGHTA, CDR2 FQGNSA. In nucleotides, the CDR3 is TGTGCCAGCAGCTTACAGGGACCGAGCTCCTACGAGCAGTACTTC. Its translation is CASSLQGPSSYEQYF.